This T cell receptor beta chain was observed in a study of cytomegalovirus exposure and HLA in healthy donors. The germline V gene has CDR1 SNHLY and CDR2 FYNNEI. J was trimmed by 10 bases and V by 3 bases; bases with no gene match: 10. This CDR3 has 15 residues. Notes on this clone: Antigen: not known.

The PCR ran on 60 Vbeta and 13 Jbeta primers. Clones were sequenced by immunoSEQ multiplex PCR, and TCRdb holds only the in-frame ones, with some missing. The repertoire holds approximately 150,000 clones, 68% seen once, with about 3% in the top ten. The study, taken as a whole, reports: TCR sequences were mostly rare, though some public TCRs occurred in many donors.

This TCR came from a middle-aged woman in good health and CMV-seropositive. The specimen was PBMCs. The chain links TRBV2 to TRBJ2-1; TRBD1 matches at 9 bases. The CDR3 loop is CASSDATGGVAEQFF. CDR3 bases: TGTGCCAGCAGTGATGCGACAGGGGGGGTGGCGGAGCAGTTCTTC.